These 28 T cell receptor beta chains came from one sample sequenced in a study of cytomegalovirus exposure and HLA in healthy donors. The PCR made use of 60 Vbeta and 13 Jbeta primers. Measured with immunoSEQ multiplex PCR; TCRdb has only the in-frame clones, and not every one. In total, the table holds about 96,000 clones. The sequencing sample was made of PBMCs. The receptors were gathered from a woman in her 30s in good health and CMV-seronegative.

The rearrangement links TRBV5-4 to TRBJ2-7; no definite D call. The germline CDR1 and CDR2 sequences are SGHNT and YYREEE (reference sequence). The CDR3 loop spans 15 amino acids. The germline V and J ends were trimmed by 0 bases and 1 base, with 11 bases remaining between them. The DNA for the CDR3 is TGTGCCAGCAGCTTGGAGCCAGGCCAATCCTACGAGCAGTACTTC. Its protein product is CASSLEPGQSYEQYF.

The chain recombines TRBV29-1 with TRBJ2-1, with a weak D call TRBD2 (6 bases). Trimming stripped 3 bases from V and 6 bases from J, with 15 bases between. CDR3 length: 14 residues. In germline, CDR1 is SQVTM, CDR2 ANQGSEA. The CDR3 DNA sequence: TGCAGCGTTGAGGGACTCAAGAGGAGCAATGAGCAGTTCTTC. Amino acids: CSVEGLKRSNEQFF.

The gene calls are TRBV7-6 and TRBJ2-2; no clear D. Trimming cost V 2 bases and J 5 bases, with 9 bases left between them. The germline V gene has CDR1 SGHVS and CDR2 FNYEAQ. The CDR3 contains 14 residues. The CDR3 protein is CASSLRRETGELFF. For the CDR3, the DNA is TGTGCCAGCAGCTTACGGAGAGAAACCGGGGAGCTGTTTTTT.

V usage is TRBV27 and J usage is TRBJ2-3, with a possible D match to TRBD2 (6 bases). Germline CDR1 is MNHEY and CDR2 is SMNVEV (reference sequence). This CDR3 contains 17 residues. V dropped 3 bases and J dropped 0 bases, with 16 bases sitting between them. The CDR3 protein is CASSFRYGGTSTDTQYF. The CDR3 DNA sequence: TGTGCCAGCAGTTTTAGATATGGGGGGACTAGCACAGATACGCAGTATTTT.

The rearrangement joins TRBV5-5 to TRBJ1-2; D is uncertain. Trimming cost V 0 bases and J 3 bases, with 15 bases left between them. The CDR3 totals 16 residues. Germline V gene sequence: CDR1 SGHKS, CDR2 YYEKEE (reference sequence). The CDR3 region is CASSLVAAGFYYGYTF. CDR3 DNA sequence: TGTGCCAGCAGCTTGGTAGCCGCTGGTTTTTACTATGGCTACACCTTC.

CDR3 sequence (DNA): TGTGCCAGCAGCGTAGGCGGGGGCGCGGGCACTGAAGCTTTCTTT. This sequence encodes CASSVGGGAGTEAFF. This sequence joins TRBV9 and TRBJ1-1; a possible D gene is TRBD1 (6 bases). V lost 0 bases and J lost 4, with 13 bases in between. Germline V CDR1 and CDR2: SGDLS, YYNGEE. The CDR3 length is 15 residues.

The chain uses TRBV11-2 and TRBJ1-1; no definite D call. The germline V gene encodes CDR1 SGHAT and CDR2 FQNNGV. The CDR3 is 14 residues long. Trimming removed 7 bases from V and 1 base from J, with 13 bases in between. CDR3 amino acids: CASTSSRGNTEAFF. The CDR3 DNA sequence: TGTGCCAGCACTAGCAGCCGGGGGAACACTGAAGCTTTCTTT.

The chain carries TRBV18 and TRBJ1-5; a weak D match, TRBD1 (5 bases). The CDR3 length is 13 residues. V was shortened by 1 base and J by 4 bases, with 5 bases between the two germline ends. CDR1 and CDR2 from the germline V gene are KGHSH and LQKENI. CDR3 sequence reads: CASSPQGNQPQHF. As DNA, the CDR3 is TGTGCCAGCTCACCACAGGGGAATCAGCCCCAGCATTTT.

The chain carries TRBV27 and TRBJ2-3, with D maybe TRBD1 (6 bases). The CDR3 totals 16 residues. V lost 5 bases and J 2 bases, leaving 17 bases between the germline ends. Germline CDR1 and CDR2: MNHEY and SMNVEV (reference sequence). Here the CDR3 reads CASSPSRGHFTDTQYF. CDR3 sequence (DNA): TGTGCCAGCAGTCCCAGTCGGGGACATTTCACAGATACGCAGTATTTT.

V usage is TRBV7-6 and J usage is TRBJ1-3; D gene uncertain. The CDR3 is 13 amino acids. Germline CDR1 SGHVS, CDR2 FNYEAQ. The V and J ends lost 1 base and 3 bases respectively, with 4 bases between them. CDR3 residues: CASSLDGGNTIYF. CDR3 DNA: TGTGCCAGCAGCTTAGACGGTGGAAACACCATATATTTT.

The chain uses TRBV16 and TRBJ1-4, with D unresolved. Germline loops: CDR1 KGHSY, CDR2 FQNENV. The CDR3 is 16 amino acids. Trimming took 3 bases from V and 6 from J, leaving 17 bases between them. CDR3 residues: CASSHGRSNEYEKLFF. CDR3 DNA sequence: TGTGCCAGCAGCCACGGGAGGAGTAATGAATATGAAAAACTGTTTTTT.

V and J are TRBV27 and TRBJ1-2; 9 positions match TRBD1. The CDR3 totals 15 residues. The germline V gene encodes CDR1 MNHEY and CDR2 SMNVEV (reference sequence). J lost 4 bases, V lost 5 bases, and 8 bases had no gene match. In DNA form, the CDR3 reads TGTGCCAGCAGTCCTTCGACAGGGGGTTCCTATGGCTACACCTTC. It specifies CASSPSTGGSYGYTF.

The J gene is TRBJ1-5, the V gene TRBV15, with D perhaps matching TRBD1 (5 bases). CDR1 is LNHNV, CDR2 YYDKDF, per germline (reference sequence). V lost 6 bases to trimming and J lost 5 bases, with 14 bases between them. The CDR3 runs to 14 residues. This CDR3 is CATSSSGGHQPQHF. DNA of the CDR3: TGTGCCACCAGTAGCTCCGGGGGTCATCAGCCCCAGCATTTT. The full variable domain, with the rest looked up from reference TRBV15 and TRBJ1-5, is DAMVIQNPRYQVTQFGKPVTLSCSQTLNHNVMYWYQQKSSQAPKLLFHYYDKDFNNEADTPDNFQSRRPNTSFCFLDIRSPGLGDTAMYLCATSSSGGHQPQHFGDGTRLSIL.

The chain recombines TRBV5-6 with TRBJ2-3; D gene unclear. This CDR3 is 16 amino acids long. Germline loops: CDR1 SGHDT, CDR2 YYEEEE. V was cut by 0 bases and J by 4 bases, with 15 bases left in between. This CDR3 is CASSLDRVWYPDTQYF. CDR3 nucleotides: TGTGCCAGCAGCTTGGATCGAGTCTGGTACCCAGATACGCAGTATTTT.

The rearrangement uses TRBV5-1 and TRBJ1-5; D not certain. This CDR3 is 14 amino acids long. The V gene lost 4 bases and the J gene lost 5 bases, with 13 bases spanning the gap. The germline V gene encodes CDR1 SGHRS and CDR2 YFSETQ. The CDR3 sequence: CASSQAGGDQPQHF. The CDR3 DNA sequence: TGCGCCAGCAGCCAGGCCGGCGGGGATCAGCCCCAGCATTTT.

The rearrangement links TRBV27 to TRBJ2-2, with TRBD2 matching over 11 bases. The CDR3 length is 15 residues. After removal of 3 bases from V and 5 bases from J, the junction contained 2 bases not matched to a gene. Germline CDR1 is MNHEY and CDR2 is SMNVEV (reference sequence). CDR3 DNA: TGTGCCAGCAGTTTTTTAGCGGGAGGGACCGGGGAGCTGTTTTTT. Translation gives CASSFLAGGTGELFF.

The chain employs TRBV11-3 and TRBJ2-1; TRBD1 matches at 7 bases. The CDR3 sequence is 15 residues long. The ends lost 1 base at V and 9 bases at J; junction bases unmatched: 9. Germline V gene lookup returns CDR1 SGHNT and CDR2 YENEEA. The chain's CDR3 is CASSLGGRGIGEQFF. The CDR3, as DNA: TGTGCCAGCAGCTTAGGCGGCAGGGGGATAGGTGAGCAGTTCTTC.

The V call is TRBV4-2, the J call TRBJ1-2; TRBD1 matches 10 bases. V shed 7 bases, J shed 6 bases, and the junction held 8 bases outside the gene matches. The length of the CDR3 is 14 residues. Germline assignment: CDR1 LGHNA and CDR2 YNFKEQ. The CDR3 spells CASTGTGVSDGYTF. Written as DNA, the CDR3 is TGTGCCAGCACCGGGACAGGGGTTTCGGATGGCTACACCTTC.

This chain connects TRBV2 to TRBJ2-5; 11 positions agree with TRBD1. The end of the DNA aligns better with TRBJ2-7, so the J call may be wrong. The CDR3 is 15 residues long. Looked up from germline, CDR1 is SNHLY and CDR2 is FYNNEI. The CDR3 DNA follows: TGTGCCAGCAGTGGGGACAGGGGGAGCTCCTACGAGCAGTACTTC. Translating gives CASSGDRGSSYEQYF.

CDR3 bases: TGTGCCAGCAGTTCCAGGACAGGTTCTGGCTACACCTTC. This gives the protein CASSSRTGSGYTF. The V and J genes are TRBV6-1 and TRBJ1-2, with 7 bases lining up with TRBD1. The CDR3 length is 13 residues. CDR1 is MNHNS and CDR2 is SASEGT in the germline V gene. Trimming cost V 5 bases and J 7 bases; bases outside gene matches: 7.

The CDR3 coding sequence is TGTGCCAGCAGCTTGGGGACAGGGGCTAATGAAAAACTGTTTTTT. It specifies CASSLGTGANEKLFF. The chain is built from TRBV5-6 and TRBJ1-4; 9 nucleotides align to TRBD1. The CDR3 has 15 residues. J was trimmed by 3 bases and V by 0 bases; bases with no gene match: 0. Germline-derived CDR1 and CDR2 are SGHDT and YYEEEE. Based on the CDR3 plus reference TRBV5-6 and TRBJ1-4, the full variable domain is DAGVTQSPTHLIKTRGQQVTLRCSPKSGHDTVSWYQQALGQGPQFIFQYYEEEERQRGNFPDRFSGHQFPNYSSELNVNALLLGDSALYLCASSLGTGANEKLFFGSGTQLSVL.

This chain uses TRBV28 with TRBJ2-7; D is perhaps TRBD2 (5 bases). V was clipped by 5 bases and J by 4 bases, with 12 bases between them. The CDR3 extends over 13 amino acids. Germline assignment: CDR1 MDHEN and CDR2 SYDVKM. DNA for the CDR3: TGTGCCAGCAGTCAAGTGGACTTATACGAGCAGTACTTC. Residues: CASSQVDLYEQYF.

The chain is built from TRBV11-3 and TRBJ2-7; no clear D. V lost 5 bases and J 6 bases, leaving 14 bases between the germline ends. CDR1 is SGHNT and CDR2 is YENEEA in the germline V gene. The CDR3 extends over 13 amino acids. The CDR3 loop reads CASSLIHGSEQYF. In DNA, the CDR3 is TGTGCCAGCAGCCTAATTCACGGGTCCGAGCAGTACTTC.

This rearrangement joins TRBV6-1 to TRBJ1-5; D uncertain. This CDR3 spans 14 amino acids. CDR1 MNHNS and CDR2 SASEGT come from the germline V gene. The ends were cut back, 6 bases at V and 2 bases at J, with 11 bases in the middle. CDR3 coding DNA: TGTGCCAGCAGCTTCGACAACGGCAATCAGCCCCAGCATTTT. Its protein is CASSFDNGNQPQHF.

V and J are TRBV18 and TRBJ2-6, with 7 bases lining up with TRBD1. The CDR3 has 17 amino acids. CDR1 and CDR2 (germline): KGHSH, LQKENI. With 6 bases clipped from V and 0 bases from J, the junction kept 8 bases outside the gene matches. The CDR3 nucleotides are TGTGCCAGCTCTCAACAGGGGCCTCTCTCTGGGGCCAACGTCCTGACTTTC. Protein: CASSQQGPLSGANVLTF.

The chain employs TRBV5-6 and TRBJ2-2; 7 bases agree with TRBD1. The V and J ends lost 4 bases and 3 bases, in that order; junction bases with no gene match: 12. CDR3 size: 17 residues. Germline assignment: CDR1 SGHDT and CDR2 YYEEEE. The CDR3: CASSTSWDRIYTGELFF. In DNA form, the CDR3 reads TGTGCCAGCAGCACCTCGTGGGACAGAATTTACACCGGGGAGCTGTTTTTT. Together with reference TRBV5-6 and TRBJ2-2, the CDR3 gives the full variable domain: DAGVTQSPTHLIKTRGQQVTLRCSPKSGHDTVSWYQQALGQGPQFIFQYYEEEERQRGNFPDRFSGHQFPNYSSELNVNALLLGDSALYLCASSTSWDRIYTGELFFGEGSRLTVL.

The genes are TRBV9 and TRBJ2-1; tentative D call: TRBD2 (6 bases). The CDR3 is 15 residues long. Germline assignment: CDR1 SGDLS and CDR2 YYNGEE. Trimming shortened V by 2 bases and J by 3 bases, and 12 bases separated the two germline ends. CDR3 region: CASSVSQGGYNEQFF. The CDR3 nucleotides read TGTGCCAGCAGCGTTAGCCAGGGAGGCTACAATGAGCAGTTCTTC.

The chain has TRBV19 and TRBJ2-2; 14 bases agree with TRBD2. V lost 2 bases and J lost 4; bases outside the gene matches: 3. Germline CDR1 reads LNHDA; CDR2 reads SQIVND (reference sequence). The CDR3 length is 17 residues. The CDR3 sequence is CASSILGTSGSTGELFF. Written as DNA, the CDR3 is TGTGCCAGTAGTATATTAGGGACTAGCGGGAGCACCGGGGAGCTGTTTTTT.